This T cell receptor (beta chain) stems from a study of T cell responses to AZD1222 COVID-19 vaccine. The study, taken as a whole, reports: Among the donors, most were white British and more were female, and clonal diversity was possibly underestimated. Repertoire sampling occurred only after the peak T cell response.

TCRdb's copy holds only in-frame clones and misses some; the assay was immunoSEQ multiplex PCR. The data contain about 130,000 clones, approximately 90% of them singletons. As to this clone: The antigen remains undetermined.

The TCR sequence derives from an adult in good health. Sequencing was performed on peripheral blood, taken on day 0 of AZD1222 vaccination.

The CDR3 is CATSRYQGGSEQFF. The CDR3 DNA reads TGTGCCACCAGCAGGTATCAGGGGGGCAGTGAGCAGTTCTTC. This chain connects TRBV15 to TRBJ2-1; a weak D match, TRBD1 (7 bases). With 3 bases removed from V and 9 bases from J, the gap between germline ends came to 15 bases. The germline V gene has CDR1 LNHNV and CDR2 YYDKDF (reference sequence). The CDR3 is 14 residues long.